This T cell receptor (beta chain) was captured in a study of T cells in Graves' hyperthyroidism and ophthalmopathy (dated by TCRdb to the late 2010s). For the study in its entirety: Peripheral blood samples were taken at initial diagnosis, before any treatment was given. The roughly 100 discovery patients were randomly split 7:3 into training and test sets. Thyroid tissue and blood T-cell repertoires from six Graves' hyperthyroidism patients were also compared in the study. Prospective prediction of ophthalmopathy was tested in an independent validation cohort consisting of about 19 hyperthyroidism patients and approximately 16 patients who later progressed to ophthalmopathy. TCR V-J signatures able to tell the groups apart were searched for in a discovery cohort of approximately 95 patients, of whom around 43 had Graves' ophthalmopathy and around 56 had stable Graves' hyperthyroidism. After blood sampling, hyperthyroidism patients were treated with methimazole at a starting dose of 30 mg daily, and ophthalmopathy patients were treated with high-dose intravenous methylprednisolone. The paper reports TCR Vbeta CDR3 sequencing of some 140 peripheral blood samples: under 45 ophthalmopathy, roughly 80 hyperthyroidism and some 17 progressor patients.

This clonotype was detected ten times or more. This clone's antigen is unknown. Qualities for individual bases were not recorded, and no much larger clone is one base off. The TCR beta CDR3 regions were amplified from RNA transcripts. The first round of RT-PCR for the TCR CDR3 was performed with the HTBI primer set and the Qiagen OneStep RT-PCR kit. A second multiplex PCR round built the libraries, followed by size selection and purification. The libraries were sequenced on an Illumina HiSeq2000 using paired-end 100 bp reads. The authors processed their data as follows. SOAPnuke was used to process the raw data, removing reads that contained adapters or uncalled bases, had a mean Phred below 15, or lacked an exact match to the constant primer or identifier. COPE v1.2.5 was used to merge high-quality paired reads, and clonotypes were defined as unique nucleotide sequences. MiTCR v1.1 was used to align the clonotypes against IMGT TRBV, TRBD and TRBJ reference segments. Analysis was restricted to V-J combinations with a frequency above 0.0001, which covered roughly 99% of repertoires. The TCS score was defined as the ratio of F50 (clonal expansion) to E x V (chaos), calculated using BLOSUM62-based TCRdist between CDR3 peptides within each V-J. Welch's t-statistics and random forest reduced just over 500 V-J features to 13, which were used in a naive Bayes classifier (R e1071). TCRdb applied fastp at Q25 and MiXCR to the public reads, then kept only in-frame beta chains. One record per CDR3 amino acid sequence lists the most common genes and DNA. The V and J calls come from TCRdb's annotation, not from the publication. Here the sample has about 350,000 distinct CDR3 sequences; under 20% occur a single time. The ten top clones hold about 4% of the sample.

A patient counted as having stable Graves' hyperthyroidism if no progression to ophthalmopathy occurred over 18 months of follow-up. Hyperthyroidism patients were newly diagnosed, with disease duration under 2 months, and aged 18 to 65 years. Any patient with an uncontrolled infection, another autoimmune disease, pregnancy or lactation was excluded. Diagnoses relied on clinical symptoms, serum thyroxine and TRAb, thyroid ultrasound and orbital computed tomography. PBMCs were separated from under 12 ml of fresh peripheral blood using Ficoll-Paque density gradient centrifugation. Total RNA was extracted with Trizol reagent, and quality was checked on an Agilent 2100 Bioanalyzer. What the study reported, not specific to this receptor: Most expanded thyroid clonotypes (frequency above 0.001) were also detected in blood, suggesting blood repertoires may reflect thyroid immune responses. Ophthalmopathy was separated from stable hyperthyroidism by a 13 V-J signature model, with approximately 86% sensitivity and 81% to 83% specificity obtained in cross-validation and 80%/75% obtained in testing. During validation, the model predicted progression to ophthalmopathy a median of approximately six months ahead of onset, with around 70% sensitivity and roughly 75% specificity. Sample size was not statistically predetermined, and investigators were not blinded to group allocation.

Spanning cysteine to phenylalanine, the CDR3 consists of 15 amino acids. Kept here is only the CDR3 DNA, which spans 45 bases and is read in frame from base 1. The germline V end is reduced by 7 bases and the J end by 7 bases; junction bases left unmatched: 12. For CDR1 and CDR2, the germline V gene lists SNHLY and FYNNEI. Sequencing was carried out using blood. The sequence came from a woman under 30 with Graves' hyperthyroidism. Recombination joined TRBV2 with TRBJ1-5, and 8 bases in between align with TRBD1. The CDR3 has the sequence CASTTDRGVGQPQHF. At the DNA level, the sequence is TGTGCCAGCACCACTGACAGGGGCGTTGGACAGCCCCAGCATTTT. Here the CDR3 is joined to the reference TRBV2 and TRBJ1-5 genes, and the full variable domain is: EPEVTQTPSHQVTQMGQEVILRCVPISNHLYFYWYRQILGQKVEFLVSFYNNEISEKSEIFDDQFSVERPDGSNFTLKIRSTKLEDSAMYFCASTTDRGVGQPQHFGDGTRLSIL.